Below, 3 T cell receptor beta chains from the same sample are listed, as sequenced in a study of blood T cell repertoires in COVID-19. TCRdb's table, derived via immunoSEQ multiplex PCR, lists solely in-frame clones and lacks some. The sample consists of a few hundred thousand clones, around 90% of them appearing once. The material sequenced was PBMCs or T cells enriched from blood (not recorded which). The receptors here all came from a woman younger than 35 with acute COVID-19.

This clone was seen only once. The chain carries TRBV5-1 and TRBJ1-5; 12 nucleotides match TRBD1. This CDR3 has 15 amino acids. Losses at the gene ends were 4 bases for V and 3 bases for J; bases not matched to a gene: 2. CDR1 is SGHRS and CDR2 is YFSETQ in the germline V gene. In DNA, the CDR3 is TGCGCCAGCAGCCCGGGACAGGGGGCCAATCAGCCCCAGCATTTT. Translation: CASSPGQGANQPQHF.

A remark on this clone: Distinct nucleotide sequences in the sample also encode this CDR3. This chain links TRBV6-5 with TRBJ1-1, with D maybe TRBD1 (5 bases). Germline V CDR1 and CDR2: MNHEY, SVGAGI. The CDR3 is made up of 14 amino acids. Trimming took off 3 bases at V and 1 base at J, with 9 bases between the two ends. CDR3 sequence (DNA): TGTGCCAGCAGTTATGATAGGGGGAACACTGAAGCTTTCTTT. It translates to CASSYDRGNTEAFF.

V is TRBV11-2 and J is TRBJ2-7; possibly TRBD2 for D (5 bases). Germline CDR1 and CDR2: SGHAT and FQNNGV. The CDR3 sequence is 11 residues long. V gave up 7 bases and J gave up 2 bases, with 6 bases separating them. DNA for the CDR3: TGTGCCAGCAAGGAGGCCTACGAGCAGTACTTC. Amino acid sequence: CASKEAYEQYF.